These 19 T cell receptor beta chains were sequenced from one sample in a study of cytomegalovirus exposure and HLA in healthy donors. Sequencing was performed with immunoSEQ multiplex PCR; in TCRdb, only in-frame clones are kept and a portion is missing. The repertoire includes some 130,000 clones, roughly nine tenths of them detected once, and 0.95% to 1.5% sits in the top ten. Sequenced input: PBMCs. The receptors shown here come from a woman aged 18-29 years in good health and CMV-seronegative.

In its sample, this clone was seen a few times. CDR3 amino acids: CASSPYRGPRETQYF. DNA of the CDR3: TGTGCCAGCTCACCCTACAGGGGCCCACGGGAGACCCAGTACTTC. This chain links TRBV18 with TRBJ2-5, with 7 bases fitting TRBD1. V lost 3 bases and J lost 5; bases outside the gene matches: 9. In germline, CDR1 is KGHSH, CDR2 LQKENI. The CDR3 length is 15 residues.

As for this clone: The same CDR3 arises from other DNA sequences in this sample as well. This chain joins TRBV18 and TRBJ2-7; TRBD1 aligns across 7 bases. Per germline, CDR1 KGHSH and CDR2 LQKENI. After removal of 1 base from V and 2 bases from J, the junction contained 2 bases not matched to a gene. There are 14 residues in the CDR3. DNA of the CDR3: TGTGCCAGCTCACCACGACAGGGAACCTACGAGCAGTACTTC. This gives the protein CASSPRQGTYEQYF.

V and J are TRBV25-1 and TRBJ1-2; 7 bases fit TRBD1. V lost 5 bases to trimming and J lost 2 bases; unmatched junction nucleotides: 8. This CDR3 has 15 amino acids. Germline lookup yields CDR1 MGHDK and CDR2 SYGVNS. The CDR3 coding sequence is TGTGCCAGCAGTACGGGGGGGACAGCGAACTATGGCTACACCTTC. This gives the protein CASSTGGTANYGYTF.

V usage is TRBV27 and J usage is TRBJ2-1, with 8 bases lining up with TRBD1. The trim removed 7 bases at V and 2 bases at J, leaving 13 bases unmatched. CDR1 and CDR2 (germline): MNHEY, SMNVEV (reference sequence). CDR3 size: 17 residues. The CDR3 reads CASMRLDAGQAYNEQFF. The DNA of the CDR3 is TGTGCCAGCATGAGGCTCGATGCGGGACAGGCCTACAATGAGCAGTTCTTC.

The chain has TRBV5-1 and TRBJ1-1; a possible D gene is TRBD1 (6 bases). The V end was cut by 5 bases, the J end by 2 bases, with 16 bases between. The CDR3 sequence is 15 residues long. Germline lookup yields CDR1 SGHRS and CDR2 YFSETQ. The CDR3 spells CASRGETGANTEAFF. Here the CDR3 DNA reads TGCGCCAGCAGGGGGGAGACAGGAGCTAACACTGAAGCTTTCTTT.

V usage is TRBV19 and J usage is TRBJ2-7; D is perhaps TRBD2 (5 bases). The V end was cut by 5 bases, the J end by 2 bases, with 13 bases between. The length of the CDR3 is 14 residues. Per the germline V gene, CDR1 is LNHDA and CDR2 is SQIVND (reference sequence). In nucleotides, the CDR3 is TGTGCCAGTAGTGAGTCGGGGATGACCTACGAGCAGTACTTC. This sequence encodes CASSESGMTYEQYF.

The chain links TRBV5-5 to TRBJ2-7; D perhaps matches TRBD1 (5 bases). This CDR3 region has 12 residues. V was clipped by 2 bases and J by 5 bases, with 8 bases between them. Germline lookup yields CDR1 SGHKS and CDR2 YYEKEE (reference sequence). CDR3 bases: TGTGCCAGCAGCTTACCAGGGCACGAGCAGTACTTC. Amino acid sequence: CASSLPGHEQYF.

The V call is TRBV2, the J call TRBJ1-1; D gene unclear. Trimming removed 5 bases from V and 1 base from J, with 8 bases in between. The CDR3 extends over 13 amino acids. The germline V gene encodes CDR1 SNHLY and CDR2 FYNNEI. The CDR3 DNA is TGTGCCAGCAGTACGGAGGCGAACACTGAAGCTTTCTTT. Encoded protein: CASSTEANTEAFF.

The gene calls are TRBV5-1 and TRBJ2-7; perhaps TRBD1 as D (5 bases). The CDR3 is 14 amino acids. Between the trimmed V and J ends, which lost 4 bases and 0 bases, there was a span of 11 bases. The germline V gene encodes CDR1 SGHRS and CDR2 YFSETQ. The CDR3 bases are TGCGCCAGCAGCCCAGGGCTCAGCTCCTACGAGCAGTACTTC. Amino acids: CASSPGLSSYEQYF.

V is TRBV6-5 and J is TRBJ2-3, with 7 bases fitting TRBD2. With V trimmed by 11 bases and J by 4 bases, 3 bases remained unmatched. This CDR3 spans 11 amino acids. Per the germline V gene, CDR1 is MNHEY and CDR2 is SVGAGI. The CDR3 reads CAGGVSDTQYF. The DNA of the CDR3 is TGTGCCGGGGGGGTCTCAGATACGCAGTATTTT.

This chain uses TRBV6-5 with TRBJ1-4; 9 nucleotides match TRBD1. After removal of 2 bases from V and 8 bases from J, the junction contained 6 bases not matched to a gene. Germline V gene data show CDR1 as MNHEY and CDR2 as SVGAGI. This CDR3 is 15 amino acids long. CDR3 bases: TGTGCCAGCAGTTACGGGGGACAGGGATGGGAAAAACTGTTTTTT. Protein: CASSYGGQGWEKLFF.

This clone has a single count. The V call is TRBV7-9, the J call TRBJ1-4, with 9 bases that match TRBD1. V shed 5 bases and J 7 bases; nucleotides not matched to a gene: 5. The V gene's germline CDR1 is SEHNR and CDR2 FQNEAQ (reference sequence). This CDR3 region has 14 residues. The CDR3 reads CASSKGQGIEKLFF. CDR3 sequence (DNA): TGTGCCAGCAGCAAGGGACAGGGAATTGAAAAACTGTTTTTT.

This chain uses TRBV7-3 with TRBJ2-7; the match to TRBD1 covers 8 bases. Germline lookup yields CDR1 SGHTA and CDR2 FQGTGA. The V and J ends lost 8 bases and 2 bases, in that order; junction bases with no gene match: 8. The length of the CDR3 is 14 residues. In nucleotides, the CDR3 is TGTGCCAGCGGGACCGGACAGGGAACCTACGAGCAGTACTTC. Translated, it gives CASGTGQGTYEQYF.

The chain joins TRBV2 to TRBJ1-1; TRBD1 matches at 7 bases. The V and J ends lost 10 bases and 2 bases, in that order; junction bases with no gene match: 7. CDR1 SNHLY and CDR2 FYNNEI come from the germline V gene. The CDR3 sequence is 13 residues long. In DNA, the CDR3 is TGTGCCATTAAAGGACAGGCTAACACTGAAGCTTTCTTT. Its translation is CAIKGQANTEAFF. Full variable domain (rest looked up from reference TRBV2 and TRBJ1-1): EPEVTQTPSHQVTQMGQEVILRCVPISNHLYFYWYRQILGQKVEFLVSFYNNEISEKSEIFDDQFSVERPDGSNFTLKIRSTKLEDSAMYFCAIKGQANTEAFFGQGTRLTVV.

The CDR3, as DNA: TGTGCCAGCAGTTACCGGGGGGGGACTAATTCACCCCTCCACTTT. The encoded protein is CASSYRGGTNSPLHF. The J gene is TRBJ1-6, the V gene TRBV6-5, with D possibly being TRBD1 (5 bases). Between the trimmed V and J ends, which lost 2 bases and 6 bases, there was a span of 11 bases. This CDR3 contains 15 residues. Germline CDR1 reads MNHEY; CDR2 reads SVGAGI.

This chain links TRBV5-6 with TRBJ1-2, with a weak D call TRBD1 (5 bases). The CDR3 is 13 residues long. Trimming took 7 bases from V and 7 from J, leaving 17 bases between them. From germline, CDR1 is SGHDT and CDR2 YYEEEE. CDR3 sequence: CASAYRFASGYTF. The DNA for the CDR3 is TGTGCCAGCGCCTACAGGTTCGCATCTGGCTACACCTTC.

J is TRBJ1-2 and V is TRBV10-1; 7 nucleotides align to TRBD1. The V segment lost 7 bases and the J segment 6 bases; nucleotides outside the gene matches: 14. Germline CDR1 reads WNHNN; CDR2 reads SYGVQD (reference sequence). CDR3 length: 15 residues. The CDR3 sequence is CASKKEGAPGDGYTF. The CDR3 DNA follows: TGCGCCAGCAAGAAGGAGGGGGCGCCAGGGGATGGCTACACCTTC.

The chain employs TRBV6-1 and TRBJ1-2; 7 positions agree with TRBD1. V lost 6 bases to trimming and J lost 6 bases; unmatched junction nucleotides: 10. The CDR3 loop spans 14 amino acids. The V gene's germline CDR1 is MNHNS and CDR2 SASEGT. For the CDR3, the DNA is TGTGCCAGCAGACCGAAGGGGGCAGGGGATGGCTACACCTTC. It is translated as CASRPKGAGDGYTF.

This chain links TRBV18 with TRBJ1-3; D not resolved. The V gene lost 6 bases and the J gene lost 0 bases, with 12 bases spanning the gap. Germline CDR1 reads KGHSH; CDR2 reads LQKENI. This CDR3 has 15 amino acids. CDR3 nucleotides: TGTGCCAGCTCGGTCGCCCGGAGCTCTGGAAACACCATATATTTT. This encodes CASSVARSSGNTIYF.